This note documents a single T cell receptor beta chain sequence. The antigen is not known. The data belong to a study of cytomegalovirus exposure and HLA in healthy donors. V was pared by 3 bases and J by 2 bases, with 8 bases between. This CDR3 has 13 residues. Germline V gene data show CDR1 as MNHEY and CDR2 as SMNVEV (reference sequence). PCR was performed using 60 Vbeta and 13 Jbeta primers. Using immunoSEQ multiplex PCR, the repertoire was profiled, and TCRdb retains in-frame clones only, with some absent. The sample includes 180,000 or so clones, around 80% of them seen just once. Findings and caveats of the study: There were 164 TCR beta chains listed as cytomegalovirus-associated. Specificity of a few CMV-associated chains for CMV antigens was verified in vitro.

The sequence was collected from a woman in her thirties in good health and CMV-seronegative. The V and J genes are TRBV27 and TRBJ2-7; D gene unclear. The sample taken for sequencing was PBMCs. CDR3 in amino acids: CASSLAQTYEQYF. CDR3 coding DNA: TGTGCCAGCAGTTTGGCCCAGACCTACGAGCAGTACTTC.